Each of the 24 T cell receptor beta chains below was sequenced from the same sample in a study of T cells after yellow fever vaccination. A single record per CDR3 protein comes from TCRdb applying MiXCR to the 5' RACE reads. This table has around 350,000 distinct CDR3 sequences, around 6.5% appearing once. Material: PBMCs, obtained 5 days after the yellow fever booster vaccination. The receptors derive from a man aged 30 to 45 who received the YFV17D yellow fever vaccine.

CDR3 sequence: CASSSLSGWTIGETQYF. The CDR3, as DNA: TGTGCCAGCAGTTCGTTGTCAGGGTGGACGATCGGAGAGACCCAGTACTTC. This chain connects TRBV12-3 or TRBV12-4 to TRBJ2-5, with TRBD1 as a possible D gene (5 bases). This CDR3 spans 17 amino acids. The V end lost 4 bases, the J end lost 4 bases, and 22 bases lay between the germline ends.

V gene TRBV7-2 combines with J gene TRBJ2-3, with D possibly being TRBD2 (5 bases). The CDR3 contains 12 residues. V lost 5 bases and J lost 8, with 11 bases in between. Germline assignment: CDR1 SGHTA and CDR2 FQGNSA. The CDR3 is CASSITRVTQYF. The CDR3 DNA sequence: TGTGCCAGCAGCATAACTAGAGTTACGCAGTATTTT.

At least ten counts were recorded for this clonotype. CDR3 sequence (DNA): TGCAGCGCCCAAGGGGACAGGGCTACGAGCACAGATACGCAGTATTTT. Its translation: CSAQGDRATSTDTQYF. V is TRBV29-1 and J is TRBJ2-3, with 9 positions matching TRBD1. In germline, CDR1 is SQVTM, CDR2 ANQGSEA. This CDR3 has 16 amino acids. V was clipped by 7 bases and J by 0 bases; unmatched bases: 11.

This chain joins TRBV19 and TRBJ2-1, with 10 positions matching TRBD2. The CDR3 spans 16 residues. Germline V lookup: CDR1 LNHDA, CDR2 SQIVND (reference sequence). V shed 5 bases and J 4 bases; nucleotides not matched to a gene: 8. CDR3: CASSRPGTSVYNEQFF. The CDR3 nucleotides are TGTGCCAGTAGTCGCCCCGGGACTAGCGTTTACAATGAGCAGTTCTTC. Together with reference TRBV19 and TRBJ2-1, the CDR3 gives the full variable domain: DGGITQSPKYLFRKEGQNVTLSCEQNLNHDAMYWYRQDPGQGLRLIYYSQIVNDFQKGDIAEGYSVSREKKESFPLTVTSAQKNPTAFYLCASSRPGTSVYNEQFFGPGTRLTVL.

Only a few counts were recorded for this clonotype. This rearrangement joins TRBV30 to TRBJ2-1, with D hard to call. Germline V gene data show CDR1 as GTSNPN and CDR2 as SVGIG (reference sequence). The CDR3 runs 15 residues. Trimming took off 3 bases at V and 9 bases at J, with 21 bases between the two ends. The CDR3 is CAWSRVVPGWGEQFF. The CDR3 bases are TGTGCCTGGAGCCGTGTGGTCCCCGGGTGGGGTGAGCAGTTCTTC.

The chain uses TRBV12-3 or TRBV12-4 and TRBJ2-1; D not resolved. The CDR3 has 15 amino acids. V was shortened by 7 bases and J by 0 bases, with 13 bases between the two germline ends. The CDR3 sequence is CASTRLTSSYNEQFF. The CDR3 DNA is TGTGCCAGCACTCGGCTCACGAGCTCCTACAATGAGCAGTTCTTC.

The chain combines TRBV28 with TRBJ1-5; D remains unclear. V lost 10 bases, J lost 0 bases, and 10 bases lay in between. Per the germline V gene, CDR1 is MDHEN and CDR2 is SYDVKM. The CDR3 loop spans 13 amino acids. The CDR3 region is CATQISSNQPQHF. The DNA for the CDR3 is TGTGCCACTCAGATCAGTAGCAATCAGCCCCAGCATTTT.

This clonotype occurred many times. DNA for the CDR3: TGTGCCACCACCCACGGAGATACGCAGTATTTT. This gives the protein CATTHGDTQYF. V is TRBV24-1 and J is TRBJ2-3; no reliable D call. The CDR3 loop spans 11 amino acids. The germline V gene encodes CDR1 KGHDR and CDR2 SFDVKD. Trimming left V 8 bases short and J 5 bases short, with 7 bases between.

This clonotype was detected a few times. The chain uses TRBV10-3 and TRBJ1-1, with 8 bases matching TRBD1. The V and J ends lost 10 bases and 1 base, in that order; junction bases with no gene match: 2. There are 12 residues in the CDR3. Per germline, CDR1 ENHRY and CDR2 SYGVKD. In DNA form, the CDR3 reads TGTGCCACCGGACAGGGGAACACTGAAGCTTTCTTT. It yields the protein CATGQGNTEAFF.

This clonotype was seen a handful of times. The genes are TRBV5-1 and TRBJ2-7; D is perhaps TRBD1 or TRBD2 (5 bases each). CDR3 size: 14 residues. Germline V gene data show CDR1 as SGHRS and CDR2 as YFSETQ. Deletions cut 4 bases from V and 5 bases from J, with 16 bases between. In nucleotides, the CDR3 is TGCGCCAGCAGCCACCGGGACGCATTCGACGAGCAGTACTTC. Its translation is CASSHRDAFDEQYF.

This clonotype was picked up a small number of times. The V call is TRBV5-1, the J call TRBJ1-3, with D maybe TRBD1 (5 bases). Germline V gives CDR1 SGHRS, CDR2 YFSETQ. This CDR3 contains 16 residues. Trimming took 0 bases from V and 0 from J, leaving 10 bases between them. The chain's CDR3 is CASSLAGHRSGNTIYF. The CDR3, as DNA: TGCGCCAGCAGCTTGGCTGGACACCGCTCTGGAAACACCATATATTTT.

This clonotype was seen a few times. The genes are TRBV7-3 and TRBJ2-1, with unresolved D. Trimming left V 1 base short and J 5 bases short, with 6 bases between. This CDR3 is 13 amino acids long. Germline V gene data show CDR1 as SGHTA and CDR2 as FQGTGA. The CDR3: CASSLMRHNEQFF. The CDR3 DNA reads as TGTGCCAGCAGCTTAATGCGGCACAATGAGCAGTTCTTC.

In this sample, this clonotype turned up many times. The chain recombines TRBV3-1 with TRBJ2-1, with 7 bases lining up with TRBD2. V lost 1 base to trimming and J lost 5 bases; unmatched junction nucleotides: 5. Germline V gene lookup returns CDR1 LGHDT and CDR2 YNNKEL (reference sequence). The CDR3 sequence is 15 residues long. CDR3: CASSQAGTNNNEQFF. The CDR3 DNA follows: TGTGCCAGCAGCCAAGCCGGGACTAACAACAATGAGCAGTTCTTC.

This clonotype was observed at least ten times. This sequence joins TRBV14 and TRBJ2-7; the D is unclear. The CDR3 is 14 amino acids. V lost 5 bases and J 5 bases, leaving 16 bases between the germline ends. Per germline, CDR1 SGHDN and CDR2 FVKESK. In DNA, the CDR3 is TGTGCCAGCAGCGCCTACTCCTGGGGAAACGAGCAGTACTTC. Translated: CASSAYSWGNEQYF.

This clonotype was seen repeatedly, ten times or more. The V and J genes are TRBV5-5 and TRBJ2-1, with a possible D match to TRBD1 (6 bases). The germline V gene has CDR1 SGHKS and CDR2 YYEKEE (reference sequence). This CDR3 has 16 amino acids. Between the trimmed V and J ends, which lost 0 bases and 5 bases, there was a span of 15 bases. In DNA, the CDR3 is TGTGCCAGCAGCTTGGCCCCAACCAGGGGAAACAATGAGCAGTTCTTC. It translates to CASSLAPTRGNNEQFF.

This chain links TRBV29-1 with TRBJ2-1; D might be TRBD2 (6 bases). V lost 6 bases, J lost 0 bases, and 15 bases lay in between. Germline CDR1 and CDR2: SQVTM and ANQGSEA. The CDR3 is 15 amino acids. The CDR3 protein is CSVGNTGVSYNEQFF. In DNA form, the CDR3 reads TGCAGCGTGGGGAACACGGGAGTCTCCTACAATGAGCAGTTCTTC.

As concerns this clonotype: Its ends do not fully match the called genes, so a read error is possible. The gene calls are TRBV20-1 and TRBJ2-2; tentative D call: TRBD2 (6 bases). CDR3 length equals 16 residues. Per germline, CDR1 DFQATT and CDR2 SNEGSKA (reference sequence). This CDR3 reads CCARGPPGEDTGELFF. DNA of the CDR3: TGCTGTGCTAGAGGTCCCCCGGGAGAGGACACCGGGGAGCTGTTTTTT.

Concerning this clonotype: A much larger clone lies one base from this, so it may be a read error. The conserved final phenylalanine or tryptophan is absent from the CDR3, which likely points to a read error. The V gene is TRBV3-1, the J gene TRBJ2-5; the match to TRBD2 covers 14 bases. Germline V gene lookup returns CDR1 LGHDT and CDR2 YNNKEL (reference sequence). The V gene end was trimmed by 5 bases and the J gene end by 5 bases; junction bases not matched to a gene: 7. CDR3 length: 16 amino acids. CDR3 coding DNA: TGTGCCAGCAGCTCCACGGGACTAGCGGGAGTCGAGACCCAGTACTCC. Its translation: CASSSTGLAGVETQYS.

This clonotype occurred a few times. J is TRBJ2-1 and V is TRBV18; either TRBD1 or TRBD2 may fit D (7 bases each). The germline CDR1 and CDR2 sequences are KGHSH and LQKENI. This CDR3 spans 16 amino acids. The V and J ends lost 2 bases and 7 bases respectively, with 18 bases between them. The CDR3 nucleotides are TGTGCCAGCTCACCATCAGGACTAGGGGGCAATAATGAGCAGTTCTTC. This gives the protein CASSPSGLGGNNEQFF.

This clonotype was seen ten or more times. The CDR3 is CASSPDWGRNEQYF. The CDR3 coding sequence is TGCGCCAGCAGTCCTGACTGGGGGAGAAACGAGCAGTACTTC. V and J are TRBV4-3 and TRBJ2-7; possibly TRBD1 or TRBD2 for D (5 bases each). V was pared by 6 bases and J by 5 bases, with 17 bases between. Germline CDR1 is LGHNA and CDR2 is YSLEER. The CDR3 extends over 14 amino acids.

This clonotype was seen only a few times. This chain links TRBV5-6 with TRBJ2-1, with 15 positions matching TRBD2. This CDR3 is built from 17 residues. Germline values: CDR1 SGHDT, CDR2 YYEEEE. The V and J ends lost 1 base and 9 bases, in that order; junction bases with no gene match: 8. The CDR3 spells CASSLPRGLAGGGEQFF. Written as DNA, the CDR3 is TGTGCCAGCAGCTTGCCTCGAGGACTAGCGGGAGGGGGTGAGCAGTTCTTC.

This clonotype has a count of ten or more. Sequence at one end of the junction differs from germline and may be a read error. The chain carries TRBV5-1 and TRBJ2-7; TRBD2 is a possible D gene (5 bases). There are 13 residues in the CDR3. Germline CDR1 and CDR2: SGHRS and YFSETQ. The CDR3 nucleotides are TGTGCCAGCAGCTTGTCGGGGACCTACGAGCAGTACTTC. Encoded protein: CASSLSGTYEQYF.

This clonotype was seen ten or more times. V and J are TRBV20-1 and TRBJ2-7; the D gene is possibly TRBD1 (6 bases). V was cut by 3 bases and J by 5 bases, with 20 bases left in between. The CDR3 runs to 15 residues. In germline, CDR1 is DFQATT, CDR2 SNEGSKA (reference sequence). This CDR3 reads CSARMAAQGSHEQYF. CDR3 in DNA: TGCAGTGCTAGGATGGCGGCTCAGGGGAGTCACGAGCAGTACTTC.

This clonotype was observed at least ten times. The chain recombines TRBV5-1 with TRBJ2-7; no firm D call. The CDR3 loop spans 15 amino acids. Germline V lookup: CDR1 SGHRS, CDR2 YFSETQ. Trimming pared 4 bases from V and 6 bases from J, leaving 20 bases between. Here the CDR3 DNA reads TGCGCCAGCAGCGCGCAGACACCCCGTGTCACCGAGCAGTACTTC. This sequence encodes CASSAQTPRVTEQYF. The full variable domain, its missing parts supplied by reference TRBV5-1 and TRBJ2-7, is KAGVTQTPRYLIKTRGQQVTLSCSPISGHRSVSWYQQTPGQGLQFLFEYFSETQRNKGNFPGRFSGRQFSNSRSEMNVSTLELGDSALYLCASSAQTPRVTEQYFGPGTRLTVT.